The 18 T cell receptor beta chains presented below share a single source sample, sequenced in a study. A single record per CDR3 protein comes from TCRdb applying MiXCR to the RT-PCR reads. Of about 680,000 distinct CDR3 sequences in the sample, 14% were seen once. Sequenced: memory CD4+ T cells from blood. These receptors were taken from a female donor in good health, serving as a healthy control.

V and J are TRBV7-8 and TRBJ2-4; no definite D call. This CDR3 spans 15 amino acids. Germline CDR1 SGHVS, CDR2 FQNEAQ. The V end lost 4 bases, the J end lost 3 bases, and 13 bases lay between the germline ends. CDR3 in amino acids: CASSSDPSGKNIQYF. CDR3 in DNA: TGTGCCAGCAGCTCCGACCCTTCGGGCAAAAACATTCAGTACTTC.

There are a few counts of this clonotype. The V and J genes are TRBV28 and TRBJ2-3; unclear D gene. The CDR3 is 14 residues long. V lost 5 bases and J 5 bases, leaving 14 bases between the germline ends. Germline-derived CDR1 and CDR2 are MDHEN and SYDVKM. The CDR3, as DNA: TGTGCCAGCAGTAGCCGGGTCGTCGGAGATACGCAGTATTTT. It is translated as CASSSRVVGDTQYF.

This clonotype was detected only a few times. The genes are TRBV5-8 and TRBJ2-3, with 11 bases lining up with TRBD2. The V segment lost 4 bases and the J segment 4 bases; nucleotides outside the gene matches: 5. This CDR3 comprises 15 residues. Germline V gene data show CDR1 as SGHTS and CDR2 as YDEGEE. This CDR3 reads CASSLSSGGPDTQYF. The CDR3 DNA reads TGTGCCAGCAGCCTCTCTAGCGGGGGGCCAGATACGCAGTATTTT.

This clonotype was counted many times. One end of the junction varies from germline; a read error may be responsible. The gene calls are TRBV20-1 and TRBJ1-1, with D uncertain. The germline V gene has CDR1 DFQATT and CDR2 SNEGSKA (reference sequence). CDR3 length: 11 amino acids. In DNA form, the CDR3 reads TGCAGTGCTCCCATGACCCAGCAGAGGCGTTTT. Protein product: CSAPMTQQRRF.

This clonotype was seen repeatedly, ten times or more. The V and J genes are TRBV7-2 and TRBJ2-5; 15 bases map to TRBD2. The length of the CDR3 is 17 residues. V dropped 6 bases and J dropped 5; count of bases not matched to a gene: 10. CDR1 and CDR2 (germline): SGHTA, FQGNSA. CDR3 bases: TGTGCCAGCAGTTCGCCGGGACTAGCGGGAGGATGGGAGACCCAGTACTTC. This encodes CASSSPGLAGGWETQYF.

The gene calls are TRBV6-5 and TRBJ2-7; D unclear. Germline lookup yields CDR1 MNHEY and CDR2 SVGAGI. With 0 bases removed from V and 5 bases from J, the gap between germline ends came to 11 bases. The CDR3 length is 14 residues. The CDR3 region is CASSYSRRDNEQYF. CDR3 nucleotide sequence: TGTGCCAGCAGTTACTCTCGGCGTGACAACGAGCAGTACTTC.

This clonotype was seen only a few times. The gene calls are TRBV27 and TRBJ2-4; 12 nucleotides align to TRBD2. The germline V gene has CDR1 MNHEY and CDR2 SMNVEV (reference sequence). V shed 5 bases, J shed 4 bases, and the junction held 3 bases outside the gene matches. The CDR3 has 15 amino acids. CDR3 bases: TGTGCCAGCAGTCTAGCGGGAGGGCCTAAAAACATTCAGTACTTC. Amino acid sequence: CASSLAGGPKNIQYF.

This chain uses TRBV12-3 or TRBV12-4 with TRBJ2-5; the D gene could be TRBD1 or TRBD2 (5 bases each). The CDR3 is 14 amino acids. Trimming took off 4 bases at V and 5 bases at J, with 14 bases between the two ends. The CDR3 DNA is TGTGCCAGCAGTTCGCTGGGGCGCGGGGAGACCCAGTACTTC. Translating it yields CASSSLGRGETQYF.

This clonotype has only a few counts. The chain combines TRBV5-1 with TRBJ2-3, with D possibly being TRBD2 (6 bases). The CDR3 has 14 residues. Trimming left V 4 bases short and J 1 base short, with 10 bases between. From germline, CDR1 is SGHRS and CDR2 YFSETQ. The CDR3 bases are TGCGCCAGCAGCCGGGACTCTCGCACAGATACGCAGTATTTT. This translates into CASSRDSRTDTQYF. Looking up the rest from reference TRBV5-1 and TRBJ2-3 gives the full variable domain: KAGVTQTPRYLIKTRGQQVTLSCSPISGHRSVSWYQQTPGQGLQFLFEYFSETQRNKGNFPGRFSGRQFSNSRSEMNVSTLELGDSALYLCASSRDSRTDTQYFGPGTRLTVL.

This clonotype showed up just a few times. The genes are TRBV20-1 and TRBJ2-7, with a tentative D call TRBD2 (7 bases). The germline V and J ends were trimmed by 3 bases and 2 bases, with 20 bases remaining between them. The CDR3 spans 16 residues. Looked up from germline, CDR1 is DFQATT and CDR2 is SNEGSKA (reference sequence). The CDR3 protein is CSASGPAGGGPYEQYF. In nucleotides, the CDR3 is TGCAGTGCTAGTGGTCCGGCAGGCGGGGGCCCCTACGAGCAGTACTTC.

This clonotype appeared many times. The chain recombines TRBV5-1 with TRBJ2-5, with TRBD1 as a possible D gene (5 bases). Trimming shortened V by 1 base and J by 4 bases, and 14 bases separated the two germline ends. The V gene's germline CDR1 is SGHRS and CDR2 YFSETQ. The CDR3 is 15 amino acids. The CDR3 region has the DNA TGCGCCAGCAGCTTGCCCGACAGCTTGGGAGAGACCCAGTACTTC. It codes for CASSLPDSLGETQYF.

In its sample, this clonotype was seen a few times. CDR3 region: CSAPRRGGSTDTQYF. For the CDR3, the DNA is TGCAGTGCGCCGAGGCGCGGCGGGAGTACAGATACGCAGTATTTT. V is TRBV20-1 and J is TRBJ2-3, with TRBD2 identical over 7 bases. Trimming removed 6 bases from V and 3 bases from J; junction bases left unmatched: 12. Germline V CDR1 and CDR2: DFQATT, SNEGSKA (reference sequence). This CDR3 has 15 amino acids.

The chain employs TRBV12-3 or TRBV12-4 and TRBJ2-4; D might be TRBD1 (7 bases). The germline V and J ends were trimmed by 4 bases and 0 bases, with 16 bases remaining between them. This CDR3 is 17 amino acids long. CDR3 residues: CASSSVNRGLAKNIQYF. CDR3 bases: TGTGCCAGCAGTTCCGTCAACAGGGGACTAGCCAAAAACATTCAGTACTTC.

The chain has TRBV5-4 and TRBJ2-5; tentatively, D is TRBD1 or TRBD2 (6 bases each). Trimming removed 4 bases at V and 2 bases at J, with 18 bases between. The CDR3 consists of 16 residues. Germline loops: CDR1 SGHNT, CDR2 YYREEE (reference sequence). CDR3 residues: CASSPGVGGTQETQYF. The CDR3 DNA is TGTGCCAGCAGCCCGGGAGTGGGCGGGACACAAGAGACCCAGTACTTC.

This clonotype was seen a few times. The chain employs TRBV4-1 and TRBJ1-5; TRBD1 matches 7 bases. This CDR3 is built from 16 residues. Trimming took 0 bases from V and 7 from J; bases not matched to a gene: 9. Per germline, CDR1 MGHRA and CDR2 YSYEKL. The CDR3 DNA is TGCGCCAGCAGCCAAGAAGGGACAGCATCCCGGCAGCCCCAGCATTTT. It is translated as CASSQEGTASRQPQHF.

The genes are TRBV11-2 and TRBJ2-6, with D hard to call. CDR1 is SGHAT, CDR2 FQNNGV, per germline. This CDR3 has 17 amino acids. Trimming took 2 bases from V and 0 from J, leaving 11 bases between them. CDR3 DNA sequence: TGTGCCAGCAGCTTAAGCCAACAACACTCTGGGGCCAACGTCCTGACTTTC. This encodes CASSLSQQHSGANVLTF.

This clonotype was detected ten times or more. The CDR3, as DNA: TGTGCCAGCAGCTTAGACTCCGAAGACTATGGCTACACCTTC. Its translation is CASSLDSEDYGYTF. This sequence joins TRBV5-6 and TRBJ1-2; unclear D gene. Germline CDR1 and CDR2: SGHDT and YYEEEE. V gave up 2 bases and J gave up 3 bases, with 11 bases separating them. The CDR3 covers 14 residues.

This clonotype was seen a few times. As DNA, the CDR3 is TGTGCCAGCAGCCACGACAGGGCTTATGGCTACACCTTC. Translation: CASSHDRAYGYTF. The V and J genes are TRBV7-2 and TRBJ1-2; the match to TRBD1 covers 7 bases. Germline trimming cut 5 bases from V and 5 bases from J; bases unmatched to any gene: 5. Germline CDR1 is SGHTA and CDR2 is FQGNSA. This CDR3 region has 13 residues.